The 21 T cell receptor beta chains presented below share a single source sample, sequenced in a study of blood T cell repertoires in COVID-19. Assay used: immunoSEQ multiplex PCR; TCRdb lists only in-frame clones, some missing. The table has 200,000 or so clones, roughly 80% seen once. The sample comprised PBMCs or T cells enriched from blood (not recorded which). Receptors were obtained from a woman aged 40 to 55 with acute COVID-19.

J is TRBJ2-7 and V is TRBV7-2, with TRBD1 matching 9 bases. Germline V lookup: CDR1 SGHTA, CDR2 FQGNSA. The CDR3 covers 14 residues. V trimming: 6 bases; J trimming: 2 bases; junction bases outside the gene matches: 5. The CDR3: CASRAGTGTYEQYF. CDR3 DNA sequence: TGTGCCAGCAGGGCCGGGACAGGGACCTACGAGCAGTACTTC.

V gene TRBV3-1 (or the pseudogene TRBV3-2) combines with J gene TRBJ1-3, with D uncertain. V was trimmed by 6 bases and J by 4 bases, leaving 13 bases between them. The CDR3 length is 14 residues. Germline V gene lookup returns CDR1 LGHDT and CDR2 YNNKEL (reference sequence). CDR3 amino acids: CASSALGSGNTIYF. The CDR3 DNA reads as TGTGCCAGCAGTGCCTTGGGCTCCGGAAACACCATATATTTT.

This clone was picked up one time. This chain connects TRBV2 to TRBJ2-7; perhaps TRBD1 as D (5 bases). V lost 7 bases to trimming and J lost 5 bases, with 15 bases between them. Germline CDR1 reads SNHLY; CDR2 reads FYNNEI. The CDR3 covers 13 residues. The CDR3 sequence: CASNYRSLDEQYF. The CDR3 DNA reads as TGTGCCAGCAATTACAGGAGTCTCGACGAGCAGTACTTC.

The CDR3 DNA follows: TGCGCCAGCAGCCAAGAGGTCGGGGGTTCCTCCACAGATACGCAGTATTTT. Translated: CASSQEVGGSSTDTQYF. The V and J genes are TRBV4-3 and TRBJ2-3; TRBD2 is a possible D gene (6 bases). Germline V gene lookup returns CDR1 LGHNA and CDR2 YSLEER. Trimming stripped 0 bases from V and 2 bases from J, with 15 bases between. This CDR3 is 17 amino acids long.

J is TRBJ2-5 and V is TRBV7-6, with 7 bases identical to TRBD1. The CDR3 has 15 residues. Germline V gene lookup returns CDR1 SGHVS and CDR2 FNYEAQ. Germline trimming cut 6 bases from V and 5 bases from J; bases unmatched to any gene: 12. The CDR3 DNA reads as TGTGCCAGCAGGAACCAGCAGGGGGTAGGGGAGACCCAGTACTTC. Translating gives CASRNQQGVGETQYF.

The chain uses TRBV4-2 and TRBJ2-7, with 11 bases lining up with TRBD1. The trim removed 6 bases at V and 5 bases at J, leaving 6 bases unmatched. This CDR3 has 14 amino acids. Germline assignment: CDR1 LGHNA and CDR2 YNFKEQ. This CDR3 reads CASRGRDRGDEQYF. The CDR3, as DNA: TGTGCCAGCAGGGGGAGGGACAGGGGGGACGAGCAGTACTTC.

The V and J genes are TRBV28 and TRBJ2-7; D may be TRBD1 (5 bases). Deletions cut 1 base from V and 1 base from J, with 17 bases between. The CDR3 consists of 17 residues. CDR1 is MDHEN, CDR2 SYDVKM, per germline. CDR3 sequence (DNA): TGTGCCAGCAGTTTATCCCCTGACAGATTTTTATCCTACGAGCAGTACTTC. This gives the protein CASSLSPDRFLSYEQYF.

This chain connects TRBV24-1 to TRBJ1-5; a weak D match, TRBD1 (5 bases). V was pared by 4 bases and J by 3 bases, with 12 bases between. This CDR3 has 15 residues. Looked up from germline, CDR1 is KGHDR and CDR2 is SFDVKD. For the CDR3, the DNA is TGTGCCACCAGTGAGGCCCGGGGGGACAATCAGCCCCAGCATTTT. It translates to CATSEARGDNQPQHF.

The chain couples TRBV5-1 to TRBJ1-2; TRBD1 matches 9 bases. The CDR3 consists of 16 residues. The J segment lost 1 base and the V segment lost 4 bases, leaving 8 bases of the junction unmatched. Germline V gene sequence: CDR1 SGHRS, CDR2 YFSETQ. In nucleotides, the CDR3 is TGCGCCAGCAGCCCGGGACAGGGTGGGGTTAACTATGGCTACACCTTC. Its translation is CASSPGQGGVNYGYTF.

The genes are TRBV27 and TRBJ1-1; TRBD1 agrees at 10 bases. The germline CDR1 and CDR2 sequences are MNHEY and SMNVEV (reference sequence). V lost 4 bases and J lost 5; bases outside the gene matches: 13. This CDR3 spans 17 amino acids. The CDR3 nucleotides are TGTGCCAGCAGTTCTGAAACCCCGGGACAGGGGTGGACTGAAGCTTTCTTT. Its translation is CASSSETPGQGWTEAFF.

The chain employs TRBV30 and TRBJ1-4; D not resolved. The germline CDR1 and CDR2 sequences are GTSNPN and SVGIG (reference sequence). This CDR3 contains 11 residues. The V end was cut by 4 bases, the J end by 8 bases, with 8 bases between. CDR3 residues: CAWTDTEKLFF. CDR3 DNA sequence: TGTGCCTGGACAGACACGGAAAAACTGTTTTTT.

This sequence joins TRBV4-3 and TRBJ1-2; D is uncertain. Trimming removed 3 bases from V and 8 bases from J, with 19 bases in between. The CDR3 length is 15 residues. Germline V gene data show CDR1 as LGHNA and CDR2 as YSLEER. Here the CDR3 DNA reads TGCGCCAGCAGCCAGGGGTCCGGGAAGGCGGGAGGCTACACCTTC. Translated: CASSQGSGKAGGYTF.

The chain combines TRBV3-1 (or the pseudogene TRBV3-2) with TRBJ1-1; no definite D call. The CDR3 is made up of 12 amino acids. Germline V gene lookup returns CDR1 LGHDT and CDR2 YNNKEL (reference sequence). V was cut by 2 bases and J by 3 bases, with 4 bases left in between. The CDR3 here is CASSQIDTEAFF. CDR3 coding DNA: TGTGCCAGCAGCCAAATAGACACTGAAGCTTTCTTT.

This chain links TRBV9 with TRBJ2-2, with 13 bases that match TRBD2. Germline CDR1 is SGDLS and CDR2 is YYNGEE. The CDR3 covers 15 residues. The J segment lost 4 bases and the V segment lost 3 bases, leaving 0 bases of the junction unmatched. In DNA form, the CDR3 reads TGTGCCAGCAGCGGGACTAGCGGGAGCACCGGGGAGCTGTTTTTT. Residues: CASSGTSGSTGELFF.

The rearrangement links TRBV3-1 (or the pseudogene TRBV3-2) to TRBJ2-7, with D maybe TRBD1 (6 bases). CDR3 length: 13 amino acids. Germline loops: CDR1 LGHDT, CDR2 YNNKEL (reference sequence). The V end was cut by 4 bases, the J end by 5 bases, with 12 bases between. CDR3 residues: CASSLTWGHEQYF. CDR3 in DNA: TGTGCCAGCAGCCTAACATGGGGGCACGAGCAGTACTTC.

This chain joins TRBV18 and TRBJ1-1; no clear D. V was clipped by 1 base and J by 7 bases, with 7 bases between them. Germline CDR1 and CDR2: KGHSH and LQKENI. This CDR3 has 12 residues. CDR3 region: CASSPQAREAFF. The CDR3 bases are TGTGCCAGCTCACCACAAGCCCGTGAAGCTTTCTTT.

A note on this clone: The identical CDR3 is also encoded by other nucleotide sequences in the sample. CDR3: CASRGQGGTEAFF. CDR3 bases: TGTGCCAGTAGGGGACAGGGTGGCACTGAAGCTTTCTTT. V usage is TRBV19 and J usage is TRBJ1-1; TRBD1 matches at 9 bases. Germline CDR1 is LNHDA and CDR2 is SQIVND (reference sequence). J was trimmed by 4 bases and V by 6 bases; bases with no gene match: 3. This CDR3 has 13 amino acids.

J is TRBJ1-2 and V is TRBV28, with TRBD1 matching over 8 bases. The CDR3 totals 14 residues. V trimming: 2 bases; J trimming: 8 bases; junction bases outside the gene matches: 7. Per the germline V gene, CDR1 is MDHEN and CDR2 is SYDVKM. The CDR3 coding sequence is TGTGCCAGCAGTTTAGACAGGGGATGGAGGGGCTACACCTTC. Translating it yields CASSLDRGWRGYTF.

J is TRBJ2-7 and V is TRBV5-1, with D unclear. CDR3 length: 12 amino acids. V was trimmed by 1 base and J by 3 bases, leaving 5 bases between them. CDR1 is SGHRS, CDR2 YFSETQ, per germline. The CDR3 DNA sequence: TGCGCCAGCAGCTTGAACTACTACGAGCAGTACTTC. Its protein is CASSLNYYEQYF.

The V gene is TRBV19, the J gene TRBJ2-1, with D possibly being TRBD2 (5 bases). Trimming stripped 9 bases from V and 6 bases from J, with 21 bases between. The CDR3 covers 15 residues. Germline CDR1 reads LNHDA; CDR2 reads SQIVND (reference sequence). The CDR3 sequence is CASRPGTGLGNEQFF. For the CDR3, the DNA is TGTGCCAGCCGCCCGGGAACGGGCCTTGGCAATGAGCAGTTCTTC.

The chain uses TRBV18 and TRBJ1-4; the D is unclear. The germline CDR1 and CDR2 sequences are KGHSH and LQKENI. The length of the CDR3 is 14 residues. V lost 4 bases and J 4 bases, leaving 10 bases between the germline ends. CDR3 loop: CASSRERRNEKLFF. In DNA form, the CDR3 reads TGTGCCAGCTCACGGGAGCGACGTAATGAAAAACTGTTTTTT.